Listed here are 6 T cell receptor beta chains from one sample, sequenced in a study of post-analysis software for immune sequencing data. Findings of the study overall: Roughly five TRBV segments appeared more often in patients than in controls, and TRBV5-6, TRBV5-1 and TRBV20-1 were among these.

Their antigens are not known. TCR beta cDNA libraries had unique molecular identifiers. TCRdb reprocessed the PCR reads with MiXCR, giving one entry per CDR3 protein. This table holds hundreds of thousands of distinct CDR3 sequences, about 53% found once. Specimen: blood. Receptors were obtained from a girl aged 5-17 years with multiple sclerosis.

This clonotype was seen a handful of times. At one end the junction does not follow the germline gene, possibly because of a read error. CDR3: CSVKDRGTEAFF. DNA of the CDR3: TGCAGCGTTAAAGACAGGGGCACTGAAGCTTTCTTT. The chain links TRBV29-1 to TRBJ1-1; 8 bases fit TRBD1. This CDR3 is built from 12 residues. Germline CDR1 and CDR2: SQVTM and ANQGSEA. Complete variable domain (other parts from reference TRBV29-1 and TRBJ1-1): SAVISQKPSRDICQRGTSLTIQCQVDSQVTMMFWYRQQPGQSLTLIATANQGSEATYESGFVIDKFPISRPNLTFSTLTVSNMSPEDSSIYLCSVKDRGTEAFFGQGTRLTVV.

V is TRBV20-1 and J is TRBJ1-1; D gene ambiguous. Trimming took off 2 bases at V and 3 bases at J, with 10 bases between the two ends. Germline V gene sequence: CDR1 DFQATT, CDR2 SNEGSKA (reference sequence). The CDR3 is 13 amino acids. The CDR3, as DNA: TGCAGTGCTAGAATGGAATCGGACACTGAAGCTTTCTTT. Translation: CSARMESDTEAFF.

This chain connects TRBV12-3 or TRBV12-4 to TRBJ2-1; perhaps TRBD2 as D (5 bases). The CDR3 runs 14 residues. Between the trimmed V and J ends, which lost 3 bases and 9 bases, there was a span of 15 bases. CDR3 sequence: CASSFWRPRVEQFF. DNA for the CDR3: TGTGCCAGCAGTTTTTGGCGGCCGAGGGTTGAGCAGTTCTTC.

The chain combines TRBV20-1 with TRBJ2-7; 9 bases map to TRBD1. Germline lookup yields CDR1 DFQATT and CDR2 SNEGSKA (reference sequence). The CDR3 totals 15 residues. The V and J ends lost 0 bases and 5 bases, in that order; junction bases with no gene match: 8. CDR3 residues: CSARDRGTGNHEQYF. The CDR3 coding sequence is TGCAGTGCTAGAGATAGGGGGACAGGGAACCACGAGCAGTACTTC.

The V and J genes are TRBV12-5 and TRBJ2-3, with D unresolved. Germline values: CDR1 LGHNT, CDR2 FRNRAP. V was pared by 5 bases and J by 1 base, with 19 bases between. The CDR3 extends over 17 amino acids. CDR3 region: CASGPPKDTPGTDTQYF. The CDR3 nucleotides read TGTGCTAGTGGTCCCCCGAAAGACACGCCAGGCACAGATACGCAGTATTTT.

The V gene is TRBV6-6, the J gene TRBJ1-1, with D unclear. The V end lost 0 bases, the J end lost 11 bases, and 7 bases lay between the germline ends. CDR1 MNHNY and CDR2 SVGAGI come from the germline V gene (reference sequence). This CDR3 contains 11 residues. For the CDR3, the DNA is TGTGCCAGCAGTTACTCGGTCAAGGCTTTCTTT. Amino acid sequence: CASSYSVKAFF.